This T cell receptor (beta chain) was identified during a study of CD4+ T cells in melanoma. The CDR3 contains 14 residues. Unmatched junction bases numbered 7, after V lost 4 bases and J lost 8 bases. Germline V gene sequence: CDR1 SGHDN, CDR2 FVKESK. Profiled with immunoSEQ multiplex PCR; TCRdb holds only in-frame clones, not every one. The sample records approximately 110,000 clones, approximately 92% being singletons. The receptor was isolated from a human donor with melanoma. Sequencing was performed on peripheral blood. The chain links TRBV14 to TRBJ2-1; 8 bases are a match to TRBD2. The CDR3 region is CASSPEPGGDEQFF. The CDR3 DNA reads as TGTGCCAGCAGCCCCGAACCGGGGGGGGATGAGCAGTTCTTC. The full variable domain, its missing parts supplied by reference TRBV14 and TRBJ2-1, is EAGVTQFPSHSVIEKGQTVTLRCDPISGHDNLYWYRRVMGKEIKFLLHFVKESKQDESGMPNNRFLAERTGGTYSTLKVQPAELEDSGVYFCASSPEPGGDEQFFGPGTRLTVL.